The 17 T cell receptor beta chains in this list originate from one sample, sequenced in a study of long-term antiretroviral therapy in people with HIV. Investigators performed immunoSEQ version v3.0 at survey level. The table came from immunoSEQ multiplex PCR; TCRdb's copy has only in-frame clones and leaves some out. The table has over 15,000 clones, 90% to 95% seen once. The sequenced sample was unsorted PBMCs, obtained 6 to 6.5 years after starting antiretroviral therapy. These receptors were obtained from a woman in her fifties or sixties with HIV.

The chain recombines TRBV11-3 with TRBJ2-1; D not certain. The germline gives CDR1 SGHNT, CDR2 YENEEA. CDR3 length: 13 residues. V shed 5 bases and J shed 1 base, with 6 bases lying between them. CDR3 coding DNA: TGTGCCAGCAGCCCCGGATCCTACAATGAGCAGTTCTTC. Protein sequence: CASSPGSYNEQFF.

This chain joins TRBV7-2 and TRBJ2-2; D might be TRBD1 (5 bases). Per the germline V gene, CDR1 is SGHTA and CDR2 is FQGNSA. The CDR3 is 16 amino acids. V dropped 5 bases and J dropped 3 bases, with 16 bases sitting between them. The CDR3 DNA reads TGTGCCAGCAGCCAAGGATACAGGATGGACACCGGGGAGCTGTTTTTT. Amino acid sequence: CASSQGYRMDTGELFF.

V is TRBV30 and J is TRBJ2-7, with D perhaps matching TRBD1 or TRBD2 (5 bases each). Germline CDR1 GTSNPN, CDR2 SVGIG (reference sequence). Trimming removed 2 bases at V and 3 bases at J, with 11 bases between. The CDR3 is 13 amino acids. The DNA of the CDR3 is TGTGCCTGGAGTCCCGGGACGAACTACGAGCAGTACTTC. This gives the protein CAWSPGTNYEQYF.

DNA of the CDR3: TGTGCCAGCAAGCTAGCAGATTACAATGAGCAGTTCTTC. Translating it yields CASKLADYNEQFF. V usage is TRBV2 and J usage is TRBJ2-1, with D perhaps matching TRBD2 (5 bases). The CDR3 runs 13 residues. CDR1 and CDR2 from the germline V gene are SNHLY and FYNNEI. Trimming pared 7 bases from V and 4 bases from J, leaving 11 bases between.

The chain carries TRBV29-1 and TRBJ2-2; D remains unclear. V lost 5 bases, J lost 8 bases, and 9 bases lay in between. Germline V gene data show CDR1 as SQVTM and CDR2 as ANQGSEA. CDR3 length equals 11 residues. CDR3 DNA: TGCAGCGTTTTCAACGGGGGGGAGCTGTTTTTT. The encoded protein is CSVFNGGELFF.

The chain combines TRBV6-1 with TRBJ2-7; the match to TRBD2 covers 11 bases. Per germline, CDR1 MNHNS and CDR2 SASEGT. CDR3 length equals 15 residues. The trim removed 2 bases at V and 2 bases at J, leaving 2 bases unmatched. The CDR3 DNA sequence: TGTGCCAGCAGTGAAACTAGCGGGAGACCCTACGAGCAGTACTTC. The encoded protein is CASSETSGRPYEQYF.

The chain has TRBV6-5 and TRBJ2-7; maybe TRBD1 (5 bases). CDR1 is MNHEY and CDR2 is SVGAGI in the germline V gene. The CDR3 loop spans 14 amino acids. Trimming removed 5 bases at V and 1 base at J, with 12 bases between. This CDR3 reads CASSQTRTSYEQYF. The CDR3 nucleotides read TGTGCCAGCAGTCAGACCCGGACATCCTACGAGCAGTACTTC.

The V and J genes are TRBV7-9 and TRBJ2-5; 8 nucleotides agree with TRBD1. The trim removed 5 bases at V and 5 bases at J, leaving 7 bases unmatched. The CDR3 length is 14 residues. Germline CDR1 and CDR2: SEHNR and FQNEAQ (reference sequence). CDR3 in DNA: TGTGCCAGCAGCGCGACAGGGGCTTGGGAGACCCAGTACTTC. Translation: CASSATGAWETQYF.

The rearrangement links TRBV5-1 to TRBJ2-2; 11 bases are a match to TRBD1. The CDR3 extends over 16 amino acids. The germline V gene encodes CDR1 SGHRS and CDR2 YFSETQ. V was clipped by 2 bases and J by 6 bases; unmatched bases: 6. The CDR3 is CASSFSGTGGSGELFF. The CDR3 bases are TGCGCCAGCAGCTTTTCCGGGACAGGGGGATCCGGGGAGCTGTTTTTT.

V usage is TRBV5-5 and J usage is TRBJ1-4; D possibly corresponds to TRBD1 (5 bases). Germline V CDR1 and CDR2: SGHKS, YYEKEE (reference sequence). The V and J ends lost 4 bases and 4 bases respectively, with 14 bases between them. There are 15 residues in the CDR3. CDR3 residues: CASSTTDYLNEKLFF. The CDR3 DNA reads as TGTGCCAGCAGCACGACAGATTATCTTAATGAAAAACTGTTTTTT.

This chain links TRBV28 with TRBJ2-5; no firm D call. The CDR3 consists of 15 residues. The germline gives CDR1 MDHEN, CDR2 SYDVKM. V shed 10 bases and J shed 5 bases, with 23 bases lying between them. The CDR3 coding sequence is TGTGCCACCACTGCCCTTGGCGTCCTAGGGGAGACCCAGTACTTC. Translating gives CATTALGVLGETQYF.

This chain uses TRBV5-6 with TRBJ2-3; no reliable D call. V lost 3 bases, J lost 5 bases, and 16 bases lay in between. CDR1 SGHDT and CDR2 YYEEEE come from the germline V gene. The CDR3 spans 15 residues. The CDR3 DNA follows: TGTGCCAGCAGCTCAGGACCCGAAAGGGAAGATACGCAGTATTTT. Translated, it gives CASSSGPEREDTQYF.

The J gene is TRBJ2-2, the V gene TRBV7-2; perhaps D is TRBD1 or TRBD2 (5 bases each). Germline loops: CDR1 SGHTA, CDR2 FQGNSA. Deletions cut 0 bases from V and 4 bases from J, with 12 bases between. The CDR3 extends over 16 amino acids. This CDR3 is CASSLAGTASTGELFF. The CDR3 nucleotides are TGTGCCAGCAGCTTAGCTGGGACGGCGAGCACCGGGGAGCTGTTTTTT.

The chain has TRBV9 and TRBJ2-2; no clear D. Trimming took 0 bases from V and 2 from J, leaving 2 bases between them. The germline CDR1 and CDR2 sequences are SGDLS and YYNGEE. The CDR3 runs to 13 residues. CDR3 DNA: TGTGCCAGCAGCGTAGGAAACACCGGGGAGCTGTTTTTT. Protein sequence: CASSVGNTGELFF.

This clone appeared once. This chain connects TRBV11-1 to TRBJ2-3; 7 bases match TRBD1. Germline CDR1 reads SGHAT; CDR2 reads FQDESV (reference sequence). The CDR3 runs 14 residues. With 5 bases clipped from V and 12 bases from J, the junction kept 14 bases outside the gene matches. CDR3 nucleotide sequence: TGTGCCAGCAGCCCCCGAGGGGTGGGGGACAGACAGTATTTT. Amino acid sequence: CASSPRGVGDRQYF. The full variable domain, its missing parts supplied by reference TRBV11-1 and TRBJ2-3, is EAEVAQSPRYKITEKSQAVAFWCDPISGHATLYWYRQILGQGPELLVQFQDESVVDDSQLPKDRFSAERLKGVDSTLKIQPAELGDSAMYLCASSPRGVGDRQYFGPGTRLTVL.

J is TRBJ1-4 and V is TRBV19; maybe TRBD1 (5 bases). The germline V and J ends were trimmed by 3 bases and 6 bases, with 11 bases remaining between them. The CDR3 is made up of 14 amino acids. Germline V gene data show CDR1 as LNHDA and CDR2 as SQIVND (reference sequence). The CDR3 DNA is TGTGCCAGTAGTATGATTCCGGGGGATGAAAAACTGTTTTTT. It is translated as CASSMIPGDEKLFF.

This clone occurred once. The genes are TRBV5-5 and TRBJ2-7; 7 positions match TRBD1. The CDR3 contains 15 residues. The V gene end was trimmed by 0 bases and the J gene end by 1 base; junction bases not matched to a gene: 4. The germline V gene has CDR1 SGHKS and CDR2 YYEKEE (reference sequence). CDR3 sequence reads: CASSLDSGGSYEQYF. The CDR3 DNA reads TGTGCCAGCAGCTTGGATTCAGGGGGATCCTACGAGCAGTACTTC.